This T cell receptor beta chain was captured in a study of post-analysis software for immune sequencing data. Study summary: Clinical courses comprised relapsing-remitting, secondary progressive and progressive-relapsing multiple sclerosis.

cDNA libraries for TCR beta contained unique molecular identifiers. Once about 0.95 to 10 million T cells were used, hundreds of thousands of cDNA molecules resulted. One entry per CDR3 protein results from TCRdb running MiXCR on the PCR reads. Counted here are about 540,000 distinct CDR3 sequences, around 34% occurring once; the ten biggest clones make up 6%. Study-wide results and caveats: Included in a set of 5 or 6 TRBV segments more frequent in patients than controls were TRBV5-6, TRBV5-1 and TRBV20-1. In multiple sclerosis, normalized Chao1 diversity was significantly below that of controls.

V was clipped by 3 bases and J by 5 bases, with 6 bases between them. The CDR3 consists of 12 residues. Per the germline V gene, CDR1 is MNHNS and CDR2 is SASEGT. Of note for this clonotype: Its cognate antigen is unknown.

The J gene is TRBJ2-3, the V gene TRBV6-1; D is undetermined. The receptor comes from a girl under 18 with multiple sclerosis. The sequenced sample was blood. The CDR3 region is CASSDLGDTQYF. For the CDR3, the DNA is TGTGCCAGCAGTGACCTGGGAGATACGCAGTATTTT.